Detailed here is one T cell receptor (beta chain). Antigen: not known. Measured with immunoSEQ multiplex PCR; TCRdb has only the in-frame clones, and not every one. The top ten hold 5% to 6.5% of the sample, which has 330,000 or so clones, roughly 70% seen once. The germline V gene encodes CDR1 LNHDA and CDR2 SQIVND (reference sequence). This CDR3 has 15 amino acids. Trimming shortened V by 5 bases and J by 4 bases, and 18 bases separated the two germline ends. This entry belongs to a study of cytotoxic CD8 clonotypes in ibrutinib-treated CLL. Study results and limitations: Once treatment began, public clonotypes, which were uncommon, contracted or stayed stable.

Roughly 1.8 micrograms of genomic DNA came from cryopreserved PBMCs for TCR beta libraries. The receptor was isolated from a human donor with chronic lymphocytic leukemia. The sequencing here drew on PBMCs, taken after 36 months of ibrutinib treatment. V and J are TRBV19 and TRBJ2-7; D ambiguous. CDR3 residues: CASSHWFGPIYEQYF. CDR3 DNA: TGTGCCAGTAGTCACTGGTTTGGGCCAATTTACGAGCAGTACTTC.